This entry lists 9 T cell receptor beta chains sequenced from one sample in a study of siplizumab effects on memory and regulatory T cells. Using immunoSEQ multiplex PCR, the repertoire was profiled, and TCRdb retains in-frame clones only, with some absent. The sample consists of 95,000 to 110,000 clones, nearly 95% of them appearing once. The sample was Tregs sorted from blood. All receptors derive from a human donor in good health.

The chain is built from TRBV6-6 and TRBJ1-2; D gene uncertain. Trimming took 2 bases from V and 2 from J, leaving 12 bases between them. The germline CDR1 and CDR2 sequences are MNHNY and SVGAGI (reference sequence). The CDR3 consists of 15 residues. The CDR3 loop reads CASSYRAGMNYGYTF. As DNA, the CDR3 is TGTGCCAGCAGTTACCGGGCGGGAATGAACTATGGCTACACCTTC.

This clone has only a few counts. This chain links TRBV9 with TRBJ1-1; D gene ambiguous. CDR1 and CDR2 (germline): SGDLS, YYNGEE. Deletions cut 4 bases from V and 1 base from J, with 8 bases between. This CDR3 spans 13 amino acids. DNA for the CDR3: TGTGCCAGCAGCTCACAGAGGAACACTGAAGCTTTCTTT. Its translation: CASSSQRNTEAFF.

Worth noting for this clone: The junction shows a germline mismatch at one end, possibly a read error. This chain uses TRBV14 with TRBJ2-2; 8 positions match TRBD1. This CDR3 spans 14 amino acids. The germline V gene encodes CDR1 SGHDN and CDR2 FVKESK. The CDR3 sequence is CASSKDRGGGELFF. The CDR3 bases are TGTGCCAGCAGCAAAGACAGGGGCGGCGGGGAGCTGTTTTTT.

The chain is built from TRBV5-6 and TRBJ1-2; D uncertain. Germline-derived CDR1 and CDR2 are SGHDT and YYEEEE. This CDR3 spans 14 amino acids. The V end was cut by 4 bases, the J end by 0 bases, with 10 bases between. The CDR3 nucleotides are TGTGCCAGCAGCGTGACTGGGACTAACTATGGCTACACCTTC. Protein: CASSVTGTNYGYTF.

The chain links TRBV5-4 to TRBJ2-7; D is undetermined. Trimming left V 3 bases short and J 7 bases short, with 8 bases between. Germline lookup yields CDR1 SGHNT and CDR2 YYREEE (reference sequence). The CDR3 loop spans 11 amino acids. CDR3 coding DNA: TGTGCCAGCAGCTCAGATGGGGAGCAGTACTTC. Translating it yields CASSSDGEQYF.

V usage is TRBV18 and J usage is TRBJ1-1; the D gene is possibly TRBD1 (5 bases). CDR3 length: 15 amino acids. Trimming shortened V by 0 bases and J by 5 bases, and 13 bases separated the two germline ends. The V gene's germline CDR1 is KGHSH and CDR2 LQKENI. This CDR3 is CASSPPSGGRTEAFF. CDR3 in DNA: TGTGCCAGCTCACCACCATCCGGGGGTCGGACTGAAGCTTTCTTT.

The sample holds a few counts of this clone. The V gene is TRBV6-6, the J gene TRBJ1-1; D is unclear. The V end lost 2 bases, the J end lost 11 bases, and 15 bases lay between the germline ends. Germline-derived CDR1 and CDR2 are MNHNY and SVGAGI (reference sequence). There are 13 residues in the CDR3. The CDR3 coding sequence is TGTGCCAGCAGTTACCTCCGGACGGCCGTGGCTTTCTTT. Its protein is CASSYLRTAVAFF.

The chain joins TRBV5-1 to TRBJ2-7, with a tentative D call TRBD1 (5 bases). The CDR3 consists of 14 residues. CDR1 is SGHRS and CDR2 is YFSETQ in the germline V gene. V was trimmed by 5 bases and J by 2 bases, leaving 14 bases between them. This CDR3 is CASRLGRAAYEQYF. CDR3 coding DNA: TGCGCCAGCAGGCTCGGCAGGGCTGCCTACGAGCAGTACTTC.

This chain joins TRBV7-9 and TRBJ1-2; D uncertain. Germline V gives CDR1 SEHNR, CDR2 FQNEAQ (reference sequence). The V end lost 5 bases, the J end lost 5 bases, and 12 bases lay between the germline ends. The CDR3 consists of 13 residues. The CDR3 bases are TGTGCCAGCAGCGACTCCTGGGATTATGGCTACACCTTC. Translated: CASSDSWDYGYTF.